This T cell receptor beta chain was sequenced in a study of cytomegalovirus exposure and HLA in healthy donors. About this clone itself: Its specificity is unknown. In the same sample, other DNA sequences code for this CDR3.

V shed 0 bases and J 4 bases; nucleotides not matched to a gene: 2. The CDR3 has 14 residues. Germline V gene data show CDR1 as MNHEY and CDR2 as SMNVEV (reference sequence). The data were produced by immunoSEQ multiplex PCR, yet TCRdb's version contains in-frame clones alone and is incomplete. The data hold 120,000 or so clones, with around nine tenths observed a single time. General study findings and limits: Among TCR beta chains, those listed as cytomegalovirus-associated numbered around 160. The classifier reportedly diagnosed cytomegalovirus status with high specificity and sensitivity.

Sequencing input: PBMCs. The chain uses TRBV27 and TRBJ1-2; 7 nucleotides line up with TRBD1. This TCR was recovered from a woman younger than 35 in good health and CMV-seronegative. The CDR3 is CASSLSRTGYGYTF. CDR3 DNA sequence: TGTGCCAGCAGTTTATCCCGGACAGGCTATGGCTACACCTTC.